This passage covers 26 T cell receptor beta chains from one sample sequenced in a study of cytomegalovirus exposure and HLA in healthy donors. Primers for the PCR totalled 60 Vbeta and 13 Jbeta. Data came from immunoSEQ multiplex PCR; TCRdb stores just in-frame clones and leaves some out. The sample shows approximately 56,000 clones, about 71% of them seen only once. The sample was PBMCs. The receptors shown here come from a woman aged 45 to 65 in good health and CMV-seropositive.

V is TRBV9 and J is TRBJ1-4; 7 positions match TRBD1. Germline CDR1 is SGDLS and CDR2 is YYNGEE. V lost 0 bases to trimming and J lost 13 bases; unmatched junction nucleotides: 12. The CDR3 totals 15 residues. The CDR3 nucleotides are TGTGCCAGCAGCGTAGAGGCAGGGGGGTCTACGGGACTGTTTTTT. Translation gives CASSVEAGGSTGLFF. Complete variable domain (other parts from reference TRBV9 and TRBJ1-4): DSGVTQTPKHLITATGQRVTLRCSPRSGDLSVYWYQQSLDQGLQFLIQYYNGEERAKGNILERFSAQQFPDLHSELNLSSLELGDSALYFCASSVEAGGSTGLFFGSGTQLSVL.

This clone was seen a single time. Written as DNA, the CDR3 is TGTGCCAGTAGTATACACGAGAACAATGAGCAGTTCTTC. Protein product: CASSIHENNEQFF. The chain has TRBV19 and TRBJ2-1; D uncertain. V gave up 2 bases and J gave up 5 bases, with 7 bases separating them. This CDR3 region has 13 residues. From germline, CDR1 is LNHDA and CDR2 SQIVND (reference sequence).

The chain has TRBV28 and TRBJ2-5; 7 bases match TRBD1. This CDR3 is 16 amino acids long. Trimming removed 3 bases from V and 2 bases from J; junction bases left unmatched: 9. Germline CDR1 reads MDHEN; CDR2 reads SYDVKM. The CDR3, as DNA: TGTGCCAGCAGTTTGGGTTACGGGACAGAGCAAGAGACCCAGTACTTC. This translates into CASSLGYGTEQETQYF.

For this clone: Other DNA sequences in this specimen translate into the identical CDR3. The CDR3 region is CASSAGTSGVHEQFF. CDR3 in DNA: TGTGCCAGCAGCGCAGGGACTAGCGGGGTCCATGAGCAGTTCTTC. This chain joins TRBV7-9 and TRBJ2-1; 13 bases are shared with TRBD2. Germline CDR1 is SEHNR and CDR2 is FQNEAQ (reference sequence). The V gene end was trimmed by 5 bases and the J gene end by 8 bases; junction bases not matched to a gene: 6. This CDR3 is built from 15 residues.

The chain combines TRBV5-6 with TRBJ2-3; D not certain. The length of the CDR3 is 12 residues. The germline CDR1 and CDR2 sequences are SGHDT and YYEEEE. V lost 0 bases and J lost 8, with 7 bases in between. CDR3 loop: CASSLDSLTQYF. The CDR3 nucleotides are TGTGCCAGCAGCTTGGACAGTCTTACGCAGTATTTT.

Note on this clone: The junction departs from the called germline gene at one end, perhaps through a read error. V is TRBV7-9 and J is TRBJ1-2, with 10 bases that match TRBD1. The CDR3 has 12 residues. Germline V lookup: CDR1 SEHNR, CDR2 FQNEAQ (reference sequence). CDR3 sequence: CASSLMGQGLHF. The CDR3 DNA reads TGTGCCAGCAGCTTGATGGGACAGGGGCTACATTTC.

The chain recombines TRBV18 with TRBJ2-7, with 12 bases lining up with TRBD2. CDR3 length equals 15 residues. Germline-derived CDR1 and CDR2 are KGHSH and LQKENI. With V trimmed by 6 bases and J by 6 bases, 9 bases remained unmatched. Here the CDR3 DNA reads TGTGCCAGCTCCCCGAGGACTAGCGGGACCAGCGAGCAGTACTTC. This codes for CASSPRTSGTSEQYF.

The chain joins TRBV27 to TRBJ1-1; the D is unclear. The V end lost 5 bases, the J end lost 6 bases, and 13 bases lay between the germline ends. The CDR3 length is 13 residues. The germline gives CDR1 MNHEY, CDR2 SMNVEV (reference sequence). The CDR3 reads CASSPQRFAEAFF. For the CDR3, the DNA is TGTGCCAGCAGTCCCCAGAGGTTCGCTGAAGCTTTCTTT.

The chain is built from TRBV5-6 and TRBJ2-3; tentative D call: TRBD1 (5 bases). Germline CDR1 and CDR2: SGHDT and YYEEEE. The CDR3 runs 14 residues. V dropped 4 bases and J dropped 2 bases, with 11 bases sitting between them. The CDR3 sequence is CASSIGDITDTQYF. Written as DNA, the CDR3 is TGTGCCAGCAGCATAGGGGATATCACAGATACGCAGTATTTT.

This chain links TRBV5-1 with TRBJ1-3; TRBD1 aligns across 9 bases. Trimming removed 2 bases from V and 4 bases from J; junction bases left unmatched: 16. The germline V gene encodes CDR1 SGHRS and CDR2 YFSETQ. The CDR3 is made up of 19 amino acids. The CDR3 spells CASSFSLQQGAMGGNTIYF. CDR3 DNA sequence: TGCGCCAGCAGCTTTTCCCTCCAACAGGGGGCCATGGGGGGAAACACCATATATTTT.

This clone was picked up a small number of times. The chain has TRBV5-1 and TRBJ1-1; 7 nucleotides align to TRBD1. This CDR3 has 11 residues. Germline V gives CDR1 SGHRS, CDR2 YFSETQ. Trimming at V came to 4 bases and at J to 8 bases, leaving 2 bases not matched to a gene. The CDR3 DNA follows: TGCGCCAGCAGCAGGGGACAGGAAGCTTTCTTT. Translating gives CASSRGQEAFF.

This clone was recorded once. CDR3 region: CASSVAGGYEQYF. CDR3 in DNA: TGTGCCAGCAGTGTAGCCGGGGGCTACGAGCAGTACTTC. The chain recombines TRBV25-1 with TRBJ2-7, with D perhaps matching TRBD2 (6 bases). CDR1 is MGHDK, CDR2 SYGVNS, per germline. The CDR3 spans 13 residues. The ends were cut back, 4 bases at V and 3 bases at J, with 10 bases in the middle.

The sample holds a few counts of this clone. The CDR3 here is CASSLFLEGPPPDEQFF. The CDR3 DNA is TGTGCCAGCAGCCTCTTCCTGGAGGGACCCCCCCCGGATGAGCAGTTCTTC. This chain uses TRBV4-2 with TRBJ2-1, with TRBD2 as a possible D gene (6 bases). The CDR3 covers 17 residues. With 4 bases removed from V and 8 bases from J, the gap between germline ends came to 24 bases. CDR1 and CDR2 from the germline V gene are LGHNA and YNFKEQ.

This chain connects TRBV7-2 to TRBJ2-7; TRBD2 is a possible D gene (7 bases). Germline CDR1 is SGHTA and CDR2 is FQGNSA. V lost 0 bases and J lost 4, with 10 bases in between. The length of the CDR3 is 14 residues. The CDR3 here is CASSLAGGPYEQYF. CDR3 coding DNA: TGTGCCAGCAGCTTAGCGGGGGGGCCTTACGAGCAGTACTTC.

The chain uses TRBV28 and TRBJ2-2; possible D gene TRBD1, 5 bases. This CDR3 contains 17 residues. Germline lookup yields CDR1 MDHEN and CDR2 SYDVKM. The V end lost 4 bases, the J end lost 0 bases, and 15 bases lay between the germline ends. The DNA of the CDR3 is TGTGCCAGCAGTTCTTACTGGGGCACGGCGAACACCGGGGAGCTGTTTTTT. Its translation: CASSSYWGTANTGELFF.

V gene TRBV9 combines with J gene TRBJ2-3, with D possibly being TRBD1 (6 bases). Germline assignment: CDR1 SGDLS and CDR2 YYNGEE. The CDR3 totals 15 residues. Deletions cut 3 bases from V and 2 bases from J, with 13 bases between. CDR3 amino acids: CASSDPQGITDTQYF. In DNA form, the CDR3 reads TGTGCCAGCAGCGACCCCCAGGGGATCACAGATACGCAGTATTTT.

The V call is TRBV7-3, the J call TRBJ2-5; TRBD1 is a possible D gene (6 bases). Germline lookup yields CDR1 SGHTA and CDR2 FQGTGA. The CDR3 contains 15 residues. Trimming took off 5 bases at V and 2 bases at J, with 15 bases between the two ends. This chain's CDR3 is CASSPTGRGQETQYF. Written as DNA, the CDR3 is TGTGCCAGCAGCCCGACAGGCCGGGGTCAAGAGACCCAGTACTTC. Together with reference TRBV7-3 and TRBJ2-5, the CDR3 gives the full variable domain: GAGVSQTPSNKVTEKGKYVELRCDPISGHTALYWYRQSLGQGPEFLIYFQGTGAADDSGLPNDRFFAVRPEGSVSTLKIQRTERGDSAVYLCASSPTGRGQETQYFGPGTRLLVL.

This sequence joins TRBV5-1 and TRBJ2-1; a weak D match, TRBD1 (5 bases). Germline V gives CDR1 SGHRS, CDR2 YFSETQ. The CDR3 runs 14 residues. The V end was cut by 6 bases, the J end by 4 bases, with 14 bases between. Written as DNA, the CDR3 is TGCGCCAGCAAATACCTTCAGGGTTACAATGAGCAGTTCTTC. Its protein is CASKYLQGYNEQFF. The full variable domain, with the rest looked up from reference TRBV5-1 and TRBJ2-1, is KAGVTQTPRYLIKTRGQQVTLSCSPISGHRSVSWYQQTPGQGLQFLFEYFSETQRNKGNFPGRFSGRQFSNSRSEMNVSTLELGDSALYLCASKYLQGYNEQFFGPGTRLTVL.

This rearrangement joins TRBV19 to TRBJ2-2, with D possibly being TRBD1 (6 bases). CDR1 is LNHDA, CDR2 SQIVND, per germline (reference sequence). CDR3 length equals 15 residues. V was trimmed by 8 bases and J by 3 bases, leaving 16 bases between them. The CDR3 here is CASATGLRYTGELFF. The CDR3 coding sequence is TGTGCCAGTGCGACAGGACTCAGATACACCGGGGAGCTGTTTTTT.

The CDR3 DNA reads as TGTGCCAGCAGTTCATTCGACAGGGGATACAATCAGCCCCAGCATTTT. Translated, it gives CASSSFDRGYNQPQHF. The chain couples TRBV6-6 to TRBJ1-5, with 8 bases lining up with TRBD1. Germline loops: CDR1 MNHNY, CDR2 SVGAGI (reference sequence). The CDR3 is 16 residues long. V shed 4 bases and J 3 bases; nucleotides not matched to a gene: 8.

This clone came up a few times. V and J are TRBV5-5 and TRBJ1-1; 7 bases align to TRBD1. This CDR3 has 15 amino acids. Germline CDR1 reads SGHKS; CDR2 reads YYEKEE (reference sequence). J gave up 3 bases and V 1 base, and 6 bases lay outside the gene matches. In nucleotides, the CDR3 is TGTGCCAGCAGCTTGTACGGGACAGCGGACACTGAAGCTTTCTTT. Amino acid sequence: CASSLYGTADTEAFF.

In its sample, this clone was seen once. Other DNA sequences in this sample translate to the same CDR3. The chain couples TRBV6-1 to TRBJ2-5; 9 nucleotides match TRBD1. Looked up from germline, CDR1 is MNHNS and CDR2 is SASEGT. This CDR3 comprises 14 residues. The V and J ends lost 5 bases and 4 bases, in that order; junction bases with no gene match: 5. CDR3 protein: CASSNRGRGETQYF. The CDR3 bases are TGTGCCAGCAGTAACAGGGGGCGAGGAGAGACCCAGTACTTC.

The genes are TRBV13 and TRBJ2-7; 11 bases fit TRBD2. The CDR3 has 14 amino acids. J gave up 4 bases and V 5 bases, and 4 bases lay outside the gene matches. CDR1 is PRHDT and CDR2 is FYEKMQ in the germline V gene (reference sequence). The CDR3 coding sequence is TGTGCCAGCAGCCGAGGACTAGCGGGTTACGAGCAGTACTTC. This gives the protein CASSRGLAGYEQYF.

The chain is built from TRBV27 and TRBJ2-1, with 7 bases lining up with TRBD1. The trim removed 6 bases at V and 0 bases at J, leaving 2 bases unmatched. CDR1 and CDR2 (germline): MNHEY, SMNVEV (reference sequence). This CDR3 region has 14 residues. The CDR3 DNA reads as TGTGCCAGCAGAGGGACAGCCTCCTACAATGAGCAGTTCTTC. This gives the protein CASRGTASYNEQFF.

This chain connects TRBV23-1 to TRBJ2-3, with 11 bases that match TRBD1. TRBV23-1 is treated as an ORF (open reading frame) with a function not yet certain. This CDR3 comprises 17 residues. Germline trimming cut 0 bases from V and 6 bases from J; bases unmatched to any gene: 8. CDR3 protein: CASSQSEGTGGLDTQYF. The CDR3 nucleotides read TGCGCCAGCAGTCAATCTGAGGGGACAGGGGGGTTGGATACGCAGTATTTT.

The V call is TRBV4-1, the J call TRBJ1-2, with 8 bases matching TRBD1. Germline V lookup: CDR1 MGHRA, CDR2 YSYEKL. The CDR3 loop spans 16 amino acids. Trimming cost V 4 bases and J 4 bases; bases outside gene matches: 11. The CDR3 loop is CASSLGPGQEAYGYTF. CDR3 DNA sequence: TGCGCCAGCAGCCTGGGACCGGGACAGGAGGCCTATGGCTACACCTTC.